The present TCR beta chain was sequenced within a study of blood T cell repertoires in COVID-19. About the study: Both acute and convalescent COVID-19 samples were obtained from the United States, Italy and Spain. Nucleic acid was either cDNA or gDNA, and it came from T cells, B-cell-depleted T cells, or PBMCs.

The study drew participants aged about 18 to 89 years from around 24 US areas. In Cohort 3, a recovered donor had either two negative PCRs, clearance, or symptom resolution. Generated by immunoSEQ multiplex PCR, the TCRdb table keeps only in-frame clones and is missing some. In the table there are about 270,000 clones, around 91% of which are singletons. The sequence was collected from a woman younger than 35 who had recovered from COVID-19. The material sequenced was PBMCs or T cells enriched from blood (not recorded which).

The CDR3 sequence is CASSTRQGGTGELFF. As DNA, the CDR3 is TGTGCCAGCAGCACACGACAGGGTGGGACCGGGGAGCTGTTTTTT. The V and J genes are TRBV7-2 and TRBJ2-2, with 7 bases that match TRBD1. The trim removed 5 bases at V and 5 bases at J, leaving 8 bases unmatched. Germline CDR1 reads SGHTA; CDR2 reads FQGNSA. This CDR3 comprises 15 residues.